These 8 T cell receptor beta chains came from one sample sequenced in a study of T cell responses to AZD1222 COVID-19 vaccine (dated by TCRdb to the early 2020s). To prepare the library, the immunoSEQ multiplex PCR assay was applied. As stored in TCRdb, this immuneACCESS dataset retains in-frame rearrangements with V and J assigned. A fraction of the clones does not appear; measured against another copy, unresolved V genes explain less than half of the discrepancy, and the remainder lacks a known reason. The sample table lists 90,000 to 150,000 clones, roughly nine tenths of them with a count of one. 2.4% of the sample is held by the ten biggest clonotypes. The time point label, as the study defines it: baseline before first vaccination. Sequenced material: peripheral blood, taken on day 0 of AZD1222 vaccination. The receptors come from an adult in good health.

J is TRBJ1-1 and V is TRBV27, with 7 nucleotides matching TRBD1. Germline CDR1 and CDR2: MNHEY and SMNVEV (reference sequence). The J segment lost 11 bases and the V segment lost 5 bases, leaving 8 bases of the junction unmatched. This CDR3 spans 12 amino acids. For the CDR3, the DNA is TGTGCCAGCAGTCCCTGGACAGGTAGGGCTTTCTTT. It yields the protein CASSPWTGRAFF.

This clone appeared a few times. The V call is TRBV10-2, the J call TRBJ1-1; D gene ambiguous. The V and J ends lost 4 bases and 8 bases respectively, with 14 bases between them. CDR1 and CDR2 from the germline V gene are WSHSY and SAAADI. The CDR3 runs 13 residues. DNA of the CDR3: TGCGCCAGCAGTGCTAGTAACCCCAGGGAAGCTTTCTTT. Its protein product is CASSASNPREAFF.

This chain connects TRBV18 to TRBJ2-1; 13 positions match TRBD2. Germline CDR1 KGHSH, CDR2 LQKENI. CDR3 size: 17 residues. V dropped 2 bases and J dropped 7; count of bases not matched to a gene: 8. The CDR3, as DNA: TGTGCCAGCTCACCAGGACTAGCGGGAGTGGGGCTAAATGAGCAGTTCTTC. Its translation: CASSPGLAGVGLNEQFF.

J is TRBJ2-1 and V is TRBV11-3; TRBD2 is a possible D gene (7 bases). From germline, CDR1 is SGHNT and CDR2 YENEEA. This CDR3 contains 16 residues. V was shortened by 1 base and J by 0 bases, with 10 bases between the two germline ends. The DNA for the CDR3 is TGTGCCAGCAGCTTAGGGGAGGGGGGCTCCTACAATGAGCAGTTCTTC. It codes for CASSLGEGGSYNEQFF.

The chain links TRBV25-1 to TRBJ2-7; the D gene is possibly TRBD2 (5 bases). This CDR3 spans 14 amino acids. CDR1 is MGHDK and CDR2 is SYGVNS in the germline V gene. V lost 4 bases and J lost 0, with 10 bases in between. CDR3 amino acids: CASSVLASSYEQYF. The DNA for the CDR3 is TGTGCCAGCAGTGTTCTAGCCTCCTCCTACGAGCAGTACTTC.

The chain has TRBV23-1 and TRBJ1-5, with TRBD1 matching 8 bases. TRBV23-1 is sorted into the ORF group, with uncertain function. The CDR3 is 14 residues long. Unmatched junction bases numbered 4, after V lost 7 bases and J lost 2 bases. CDR3 sequence (DNA): TGCGCCAGCAAATGGACAGGGCGCAATCAGCCCCAGCATTTT. This sequence encodes CASKWTGRNQPQHF.

The DNA for the CDR3 is TGTGCCAGCAGCCATAGCGGGAGGGGTCCCTACAATGAGCAGTTCTTC. Its translation is CASSHSGRGPYNEQFF. This chain uses TRBV5-4 with TRBJ2-1, with TRBD2 identical over 11 bases. The length of the CDR3 is 16 residues. CDR1 and CDR2 from the germline V gene are SGHNT and YYREEE (reference sequence). Unmatched junction bases numbered 5, after V lost 4 bases and J lost 2 bases.

The chain has TRBV29-1 and TRBJ2-3, with 8 bases aligning to TRBD1. The CDR3 is made up of 13 amino acids. Germline V CDR1 and CDR2: SQVTM, ANQGSEA. Trimming cost V 7 bases and J 1 base; bases outside gene matches: 4. The CDR3 is CSGRTGRTDTQYF. CDR3 nucleotides: TGCAGCGGCAGGACAGGGCGCACAGATACGCAGTATTTT.